This is a list of T cell receptor beta chains from one sample in a study of blood T cell repertoires in COVID-19. The repertoire was sequenced with immunoSEQ multiplex PCR; TCRdb's copy has only in-frame clones and lacks some. The sample records 68,000 or so clones, 80% to 90% being singletons. The sequenced sample consisted of peripheral blood. These receptors originate from a human donor in a cohort sampled during active COVID-19. Each CDR3 is given with its conserved first and last residue. The D gene is left open where the match is weak. Clone sizes are given selectively: once, few, many, or a class where the clone is expanded.

NA	TRBV6-6	TRBJ1-2	NA	CASRSPSYFYGYTF	TGTGCCAGCAGGAGCCCGAGCTATTTCTATGGCTACACCTTC
NA	TRBV3-1/TRBV3-2	TRBJ2-2	NA	CASSQGPTGELFF	TGTGCCAGCAGCCAGGGCCCCACCGGGGAGCTGTTTTTT
NA	TRBV5-6	TRBJ1-2	NA	CASSLAVNYGYTF	TGTGCCAGCAGCTTGGCCGTAAACTATGGCTACACCTTC
medium-sized	TRBV10-2	TRBJ2-3	NA	CASSNRDTQYF	TGCGCCAGCAGTAATCGAGATACGCAGTATTTT
NA	TRBV5-1	TRBJ1-2	TRBD1	CASRRGPYYTF	TGCGCCAGCCGGAGGGGGCCGTACTACACCTTC
NA	TRBV6-2/TRBV6-3	TRBJ1-6	NA	CASSYSANPSPLHF	TGTGCCAGCAGTTACTCAGCGAACCCTTCACCCCTCCACTTT
few	TRBV5-4	TRBJ2-4	TRBD2	CASSSGLGENIQYF	TGTGCCAGCAGCTCTGGACTAGGGGAAAACATTCAGTACTTC
once	TRBV19	TRBJ2-7	TRBD1	CASTAPGQGHEQYF	TGTGCCAGTACAGCTCCGGGACAGGGACACGAGCAGTACTTC
NA	TRBV6-2/TRBV6-3	TRBJ1-2	NA	CASSYAGGYGYTF	TGTGCCAGCAGTTACGCAGGTGGCTATGGCTACACCTTC
NA	TRBV29-1	TRBJ1-2	TRBD1	CSAGTANSYGYTF	TGCAGCGCCGGGACAGCCAATTCCTATGGCTACACCTTC
NA	TRBV6-5	TRBJ1-1	NA	CASSYFRGGTEAFF	TGTGCCAGCAGTTACTTCAGGGGTGGCACTGAAGCTTTCTTT
once	TRBV6-5	TRBJ1-2	TRBD1	CATLMTGTGPYTF	TGTGCCACCCTTATGACCGGGACAGGGCCCTACACCTTC
NA	TRBV9	TRBJ1-1	NA	CASSVVPGTEAFF	TGTGCCAGCAGCGTAGTCCCGGGGACTGAAGCTTTCTTT
NA	TRBV5-1	TRBJ1-2	TRBD1	CASSPTGVNGYTF	TGCGCCAGCAGCCCCACAGGGGTCAATGGCTACACCTTC
NA	TRBV19	TRBJ2-7	TRBD1	CASNPGQGGYEQYF	TGTGCCAGTAATCCGGGACAGGGGGGATACGAGCAGTACTTC
NA	TRBV28	TRBJ2-7	NA	CASSSPLTGREQYF	TGTGCCAGCAGTTCACCTTTGACAGGTCGAGAGCAGTACTTC
NA	TRBV18	TRBJ2-4	NA	CASSPQRRGSDIQYF	TGTGCCAGCTCACCACAGAGAAGGGGAAGTGACATTCAGTACTTC
NA	TRBV5-5	TRBJ1-1	TRBD1	CASLFGTGSMNTEAFF	TGTGCCAGCCTATTCGGGACAGGGTCCATGAACACTGAAGCTTTCTTT
NA	TRBV3-1/TRBV3-2	TRBJ2-5	NA	CASSQPRVEGGTQYF	TGTGCCAGCAGCCAACCCCGGGTCGAAGGGGGGACCCAGTACTTC
NA	TRBV9	TRBJ2-2	NA	CASSPTRGGELFF	TGTGCCAGCAGCCCGACAAGGGGCGGGGAGCTGTTTTTT
few	TRBV19	TRBJ1-2	TRBD1	CASSSGQGGGYGYTF	TGTGCCAGTAGTTCTGGACAGGGCGGAGGGTATGGCTACACCTTC
NA	TRBV27	TRBJ1-2	NA	CASSSTGSYGYTF	TGTGCCAGCAGTTCTACAGGTAGCTATGGCTACACCTTC
NA	TRBV19	TRBJ1-1	NA	CASSIAHLNTEAFF	TGTGCCAGTAGTATAGCACACCTGAACACTGAAGCTTTCTTT